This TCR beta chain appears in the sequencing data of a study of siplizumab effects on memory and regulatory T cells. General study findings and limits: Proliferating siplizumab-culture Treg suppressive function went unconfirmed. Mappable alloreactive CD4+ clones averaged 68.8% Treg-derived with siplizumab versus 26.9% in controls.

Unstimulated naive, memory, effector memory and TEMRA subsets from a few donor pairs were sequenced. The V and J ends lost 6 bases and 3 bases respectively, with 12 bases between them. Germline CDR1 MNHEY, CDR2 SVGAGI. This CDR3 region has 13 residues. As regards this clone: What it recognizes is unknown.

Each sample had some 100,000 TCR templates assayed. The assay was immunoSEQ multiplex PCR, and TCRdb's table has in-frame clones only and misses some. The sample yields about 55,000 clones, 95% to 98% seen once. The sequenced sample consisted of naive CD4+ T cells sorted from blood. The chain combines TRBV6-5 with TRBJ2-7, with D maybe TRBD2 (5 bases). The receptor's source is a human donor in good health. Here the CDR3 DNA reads TGTGCCAGCAGCATCCATAGCGACTACGAGCAGTACTTC. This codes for CASSIHSDYEQYF.